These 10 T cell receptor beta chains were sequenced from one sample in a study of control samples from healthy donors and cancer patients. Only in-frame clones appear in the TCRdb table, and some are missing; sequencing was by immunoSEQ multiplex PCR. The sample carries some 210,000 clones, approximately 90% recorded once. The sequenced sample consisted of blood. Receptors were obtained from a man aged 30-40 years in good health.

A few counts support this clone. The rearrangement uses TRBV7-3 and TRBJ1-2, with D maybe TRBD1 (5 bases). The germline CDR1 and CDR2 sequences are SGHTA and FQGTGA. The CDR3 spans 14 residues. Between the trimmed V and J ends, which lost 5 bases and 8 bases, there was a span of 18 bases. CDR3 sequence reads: CASSGTPGQGGYTF. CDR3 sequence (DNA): TGTGCCAGCAGCGGTACCCCCGGGCAGGGCGGCTACACCTTC.

The chain's CDR3 is CSVDGLAGGPKIVVNTGELFF. The CDR3 DNA reads as TGCAGCGTGGACGGACTAGCGGGGGGGCCCAAAATTGTAGTGAACACCGGGGAGCTGTTTTTT. V is TRBV29-1 and J is TRBJ2-2; TRBD2 agrees at 15 bases. Germline values: CDR1 SQVTM, CDR2 ANQGSEA. This CDR3 spans 21 amino acids. V dropped 6 bases and J dropped 1; count of bases not matched to a gene: 18.

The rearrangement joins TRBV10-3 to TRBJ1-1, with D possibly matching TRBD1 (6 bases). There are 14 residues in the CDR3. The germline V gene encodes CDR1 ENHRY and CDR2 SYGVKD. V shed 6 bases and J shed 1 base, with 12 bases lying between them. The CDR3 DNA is TGTGCCATCAGGAGGGGGGCGCCGAACACTGAAGCTTTCTTT. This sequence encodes CAIRRGAPNTEAFF.

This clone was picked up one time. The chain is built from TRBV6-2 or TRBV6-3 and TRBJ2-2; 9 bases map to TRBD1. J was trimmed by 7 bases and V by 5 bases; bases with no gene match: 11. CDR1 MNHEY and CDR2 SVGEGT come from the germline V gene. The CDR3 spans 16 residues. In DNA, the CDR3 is TGTGCCAGCAGTCGAATTCGGGACAGGGATGGCGGGGAGCTGTTTTTT. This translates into CASSRIRDRDGGELFF.

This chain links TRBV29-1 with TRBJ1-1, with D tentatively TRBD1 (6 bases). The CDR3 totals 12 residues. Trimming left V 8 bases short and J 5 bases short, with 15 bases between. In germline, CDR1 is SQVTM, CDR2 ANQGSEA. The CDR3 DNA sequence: TGCAGCAGTCGTGAGAGGGGGACTGAAGCTTTCTTT. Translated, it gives CSSRERGTEAFF.

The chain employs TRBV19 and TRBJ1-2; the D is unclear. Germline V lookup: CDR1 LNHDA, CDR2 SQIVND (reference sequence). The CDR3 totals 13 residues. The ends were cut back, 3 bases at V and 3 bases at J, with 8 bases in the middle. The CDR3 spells CASSITDYYGYTF. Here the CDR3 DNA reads TGTGCCAGTAGTATTACGGATTACTATGGCTACACCTTC.

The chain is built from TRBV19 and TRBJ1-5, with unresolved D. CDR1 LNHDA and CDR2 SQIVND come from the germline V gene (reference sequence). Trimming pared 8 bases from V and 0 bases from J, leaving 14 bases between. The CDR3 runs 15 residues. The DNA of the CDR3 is TGTGCCAGTGCGGGAGATCGGAGTAGCAATCAGCCCCAGCATTTT. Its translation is CASAGDRSSNQPQHF.

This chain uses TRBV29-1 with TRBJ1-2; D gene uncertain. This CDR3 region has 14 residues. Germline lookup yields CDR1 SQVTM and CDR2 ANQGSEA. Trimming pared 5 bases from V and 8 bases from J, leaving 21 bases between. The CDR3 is CSVLASLGSGGYTF. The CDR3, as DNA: TGCAGCGTTCTAGCCTCTCTGGGGTCGGGCGGCTACACCTTC.

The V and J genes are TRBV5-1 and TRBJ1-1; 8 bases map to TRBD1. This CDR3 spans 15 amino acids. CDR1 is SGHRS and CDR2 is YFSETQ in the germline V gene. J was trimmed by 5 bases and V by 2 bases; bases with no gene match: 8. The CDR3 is CASSFLTGASTEAFF. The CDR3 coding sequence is TGCGCCAGCAGCTTTTTGACAGGGGCGAGTACTGAAGCTTTCTTT.

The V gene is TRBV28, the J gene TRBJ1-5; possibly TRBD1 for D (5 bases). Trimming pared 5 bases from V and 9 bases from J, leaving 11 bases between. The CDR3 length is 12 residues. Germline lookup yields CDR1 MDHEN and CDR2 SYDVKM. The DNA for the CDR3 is TGTGCCAGCAGTACGAGGGACCCGCCCCAGCATTTT. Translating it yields CASSTRDPPQHF. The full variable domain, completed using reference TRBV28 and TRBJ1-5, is DVKVTQSSRYLVKRTGEKVFLECVQDMDHENMFWYRQDPGLGLRLIYFSYDVKMKEKGDIPEGYSVSREKKERFSLILESASTNQTSMYLCASSTRDPPQHFGDGTRLSIL.